The source of this T cell receptor beta chain is a study of brain metastases from non-small cell lung cancer. Notes on this clone: The antigen is unknown.

Using immunoSEQ multiplex PCR, the repertoire was profiled, and TCRdb retains in-frame clones only, with some absent. The repertoire consists of roughly 2,600 clones, with around 85% occurring once and the leading ten covering approximately 6%. Study-level findings and limits: T-cell infiltration was lower in brain metastases than primaries (P < 0.001). TCR repertoires overlapped largely between brain metastases and matched primaries. T-cell clones appeared expanded in around 61% of brain metastases relative to matched primary tumors.

The receptor was isolated from a donor aged 40 or older with non-small cell lung cancer. Sequenced: primary lung tumor tissue.

The CDR3 is CASSPGLRGSSADTQYF. The CDR3 DNA follows: TGTGCCAGCTCACCTGGCCTCAGGGGGTCGTCTGCAGATACGCAGTATTTT. The V gene is TRBV18, the J gene TRBJ2-3, with TRBD1 matching 7 bases. Germline V gene sequence: CDR1 KGHSH, CDR2 LQKENI. This CDR3 has 17 amino acids. The V gene end was trimmed by 3 bases and the J gene end by 4 bases; junction bases not matched to a gene: 13.